The clone carrying this T cell receptor (beta chain) was seen a handful of times. The antigen is not known. The data are from a study of beta chain features in type 1 diabetes. Sorting gave populations that all exceeded 95% purity. Every bit of the isolated RNA underwent reverse transcription, so sequencing read expressed TCRB transcripts. Here immunoSEQ multiplex PCR was the method, and the copy in TCRdb shows in-frame clones only, minus some. The repertoire holds 300,000 to 450,000 clones, roughly 9.8% seen once, with about 0.63% in the top ten. Study-wide points: Individuals with type 1 diabetes displayed fewer insertions and more deletions at VDJ junctions. A PCR bias possibly favoring shorter templates would apply equally to patients and controls. In the patient group, naive, central memory and Treg TCRB repertoires seemed more alike than in the healthy donor group. Type 1 diabetes patients showed a moderate but significant shortening of TCRB CDR3s in all four CD4+ subsets.

Sample: central memory CD4+ T cells from blood. This receptor was taken from a man younger than 40 with type 1 diabetes.

CDR3 coding DNA: TGTGCCAGCAGCCCCCAAGAGACCCAGTACTTC. This gives the protein CASSPQETQYF. The gene calls are TRBV7-9 and TRBJ2-5; D not resolved. The CDR3 runs to 11 residues. Germline lookup yields CDR1 SEHNR and CDR2 FQNEAQ (reference sequence). The V and J ends lost 5 bases and 1 base respectively, with 2 bases between them. The whole variable domain, remainder taken from reference TRBV7-9 and TRBJ2-5, is DTGVSQNPRHKITKRGQNVTFRCDPISEHNRLYWYRQTLGQGPEFLTYFQNEAQLEKSRLLSDRFSAERPKGSFSTLEIQRTEQGDSAMYLCASSPQETQYFGPGTRLLVL.